The 2 T cell receptor beta chains reported below all come from one sample, sequenced in a study of tissue T cells after allogeneic stem cell transplantation. TCRdb's copy holds only in-frame clones and misses some; the assay was immunoSEQ multiplex PCR. The table has 4,000 or so clones, around 78% seen once; the top ten hold about 11%. This research-autopsy study prospectively enrolled adult allogeneic hematopoietic cell transplant recipients with steroid-refractory graft-versus-host disease. The material was esophageal tissue, obtained at autopsy. The receptors were sampled from a male patient over 55 with steroid-refractory graft-versus-host disease after an allogeneic stem cell transplant. Part of the T cells may come from the graft donor.

For this clone: Other DNA sequences within the sample encode an identical CDR3. The chain carries TRBV7-9 and TRBJ2-7; D not resolved. The length of the CDR3 is 11 residues. V was trimmed by 4 bases and J by 3 bases, leaving 4 bases between them. CDR1 SEHNR and CDR2 FQNEAQ come from the germline V gene (reference sequence). As DNA, the CDR3 is TGTGCCAGCAGCTCCGACTACGAGCAGTACTTC. Its protein is CASSSDYEQYF.

The genes are TRBV6-2 or TRBV6-3 and TRBJ1-6; unclear D gene. This CDR3 has 11 amino acids. The V end was cut by 5 bases, the J end by 12 bases, with 8 bases between. Germline V gene sequence: CDR1 MNHEY, CDR2 SVGEGT. The CDR3 DNA is TGTGCCAGCAGTCGGGAGGGACCCCTCCACTTT. This sequence encodes CASSREGPLHF.